This T cell receptor (beta chain) originates from a study of blood T cell repertoires in COVID-19. About the study: Specimens from acute and convalescent COVID-19 originated in the United States, Italy and Spain. The analysed material was cDNA or gDNA that came from T cells, B-cell-depleted T cells, or PBMCs.

Losses at the gene ends were 0 bases for V and 10 bases for J; bases not matched to a gene: 7. This CDR3 has 14 residues. Germline V lookup: CDR1 SGHRS, CDR2 YFSETQ. Original processing methods: It was from reference gene primer amplification that nucleated cell counts were estimated. Using immunoSEQ multiplex PCR, the repertoire was profiled, and TCRdb retains in-frame clones only, with some absent. For V, J and clone size, that table is used; D and trimming come from the DNA. The repertoire holds some 190,000 clones, with about 88% as singletons. Sequencing used peripheral blood. This chain uses TRBV5-1 with TRBJ2-1; the match to TRBD1 covers 7 bases. The TCR comes from a man aged 25-45 years with acute or convalescent COVID-19. In nucleotides, the CDR3 is TGCGCCAGCAGCTTGGGGGGGACAGAACTCGAGCAGTTCTTC. Its translation is CASSLGGTELEQFF.